This T cell receptor (beta chain) derives from a study of OX40 agonist ivuxolimab in advanced cancers. General observations from the study: CD8+ T cells showed, on average, more clonal expansion than CD4+ cells. Dose levels from 0.1 to 3.0 mg/kg saw CD4+ and CD8+ blood T cells expand clonally by week 6.

The count of this clone is one. Its antigen is unknown. The repertoire was sequenced with immunoSEQ multiplex PCR; TCRdb's copy has only in-frame clones and lacks some. Found here are 65,000 to 100,000 clones, over 75% of them singletons; the top ten hold roughly 3.4%. Trimming removed 1 base from V and 3 bases from J; junction bases left unmatched: 8. The CDR3 extends over 16 amino acids. Per germline, CDR1 SGHKS and CDR2 YYEKEE (reference sequence). V usage is TRBV5-5 and J usage is TRBJ2-7, with 9 bases aligning to TRBD2. The TCR was taken from an adult with an advanced solid tumor such as melanoma, head and neck, liver or kidney cancer. This sample comprised CD4+ or CD8+ T cells sorted from blood, obtained in a trial of the OX40 agonist ivuxolimab. The CDR3: CASSLLASGDLYEQYF. The DNA for the CDR3 is TGTGCCAGCAGCTTGTTAGCTAGCGGGGACCTCTACGAGCAGTACTTC.